One and the same sample provided the 21 T cell receptor beta chains below, sequenced in a study of T cells in Graves' hyperthyroidism and ophthalmopathy (dated by TCRdb to about 2019). Library method: multiplex PCR. Instrument on record: Illumina HiSeq 2000. The TCR beta CDR3 regions were amplified from RNA transcripts. For the first round of RT-PCR on the TCR CDR3, the HTBI primer set was used together with the Qiagen OneStep RT-PCR kit. TCRdb trimmed public reads at Q25 via fastp, called clones via MiXCR and kept in-frame beta chains. One record per CDR3 amino acid sequence lists the most common genes and DNA. Present in this sample are a few hundred thousand distinct CDR3 sequences, roughly a sixth of which were seen just once. Clones ranked in the top ten supply roughly a sixth of the sample. Sequenced material: blood. The receptor source for this set is a woman between 18 and 29 years old with Graves' ophthalmopathy.

This clonotype was counted at least ten times. The chain uses TRBV28 and TRBJ1-5, with D possibly matching TRBD1 (5 bases). The ends were cut back, 5 bases at V and 8 bases at J, with 19 bases in the middle. The CDR3 has 15 residues. From germline, CDR1 is MDHEN and CDR2 SYDVKM. DNA of the CDR3: TGTGCCAGCAGTCGGCCGGCCGGGCGAGGGGAGCCCCAGCATTTT. Translation gives CASSRPAGRGEPQHF.

Ten or more counts support this clonotype. J is TRBJ2-1 and V is TRBV7-2, with a tentative D call TRBD2 (5 bases). This CDR3 region has 16 residues. V lost 3 bases, J lost 4 bases, and 16 bases lay in between. Germline V gene data show CDR1 as SGHTA and CDR2 as FQGNSA. CDR3 loop: CASSFNSGTAYNEQFF. DNA of the CDR3: TGTGCCAGCAGCTTTAACAGCGGAACAGCGTACAATGAGCAGTTCTTC. The full variable domain, completed using reference TRBV7-2 and TRBJ2-1, is GAGVSQSPSNKVTEKGKDVELRCDPISGHTALYWYRQSLGQGLEFLIYFQGNSAPDKSGLPSDRFSAERTGGSVSTLTIQRTQQEDSAVYLCASSFNSGTAYNEQFFGPGTRLTVL.

This clonotype was detected many times. The V gene is TRBV2, the J gene TRBJ2-3; 8 bases agree with TRBD2. The V gene's germline CDR1 is SNHLY and CDR2 FYNNEI. V shed 7 bases, J shed 6 bases, and the junction held 0 bases outside the gene matches. The CDR3 is 11 amino acids. CDR3 coding DNA: TGTGCCAGCACGGGGGGGGATACGCAGTATTTT. It encodes CASTGGDTQYF.

This clonotype was found a few times. The chain employs TRBV27 and TRBJ1-6, with D maybe TRBD1 (5 bases). V was cut by 3 bases and J by 4 bases, with 7 bases left in between. CDR3 length: 14 residues. Germline CDR1 MNHEY, CDR2 SMNVEV (reference sequence). The CDR3 reads CASSFPGYNSPLHF. The DNA of the CDR3 is TGTGCCAGCAGTTTCCCAGGGTATAATTCACCCCTCCACTTT.

There are many counts of this clonotype. The chain recombines TRBV28 with TRBJ1-1; 8 nucleotides match TRBD1. The CDR3 covers 14 residues. The V segment lost 6 bases and the J segment 1 base; nucleotides outside the gene matches: 4. CDR1 and CDR2 (germline): MDHEN, SYDVKM. The CDR3 DNA reads TGTGCCAGCAGGCCAGGGGGCCCGAACACTGAAGCTTTCTTT. As protein: CASRPGGPNTEAFF.

There are many counts of this clonotype. The CDR3 spells CASRRSRGSYNEQFF. CDR3 coding DNA: TGTGCCAGCAGGCGGAGTCGGGGCTCCTACAATGAGCAGTTCTTC. The chain recombines TRBV28 with TRBJ2-1, with D tentatively TRBD2 (5 bases). In germline, CDR1 is MDHEN, CDR2 SYDVKM. The CDR3 is 15 residues long. V was pared by 6 bases and J by 0 bases, with 12 bases between.

This clonotype has a count of ten or more. The chain links TRBV18 to TRBJ2-1; 8 bases agree with TRBD1. This CDR3 contains 15 residues. Losses at the gene ends were 5 bases for V and 2 bases for J; bases not matched to a gene: 5. From germline, CDR1 is KGHSH and CDR2 LQKENI. CDR3 in amino acids: CASSVQGAPYNEQFF. The CDR3 bases are TGTGCCAGCTCAGTTCAGGGGGCTCCCTACAATGAGCAGTTCTTC.

This clonotype showed up many times. V is TRBV7-8 and J is TRBJ1-1; 10 nucleotides align to TRBD1. The CDR3 covers 16 residues. Germline lookup yields CDR1 SGHVS and CDR2 FQNEAQ. With V trimmed by 0 bases and J by 3 bases, 4 bases remained unmatched. For the CDR3, the DNA is TGTGCCAGCAGCTTAGCGACAGGGGGCACCGACACTGAAGCTTTCTTT. The encoded protein is CASSLATGGTDTEAFF. The full variable domain, with the rest looked up from reference TRBV7-8 and TRBJ1-1, is GAGVSQSPRYKVAKRGQDVALRCDPISGHVSLFWYQQALGQGPEFLTYFQNEAQLDKSGLPSDRFFAERPEGSVSTLKIQRTQQEDSAVYLCASSLATGGTDTEAFFGQGTRLTVV.

The J gene is TRBJ2-2, the V gene TRBV7-9, with 12 bases fitting TRBD2. V was pared by 4 bases and J by 5 bases, with 5 bases of the junction left unmatched. The CDR3 spans 16 residues. CDR1 is SEHNR and CDR2 is FQNEAQ in the germline V gene (reference sequence). CDR3 loop: CASSSPTSGGTGELFF. CDR3 nucleotide sequence: TGTGCCAGCAGCTCCCCAACTAGCGGGGGGACCGGGGAGCTGTTTTTT.

This clonotype showed up many times. The J gene is TRBJ2-5, the V gene TRBV11-3; TRBD1 matches at 9 bases. The CDR3 contains 14 residues. CDR1 is SGHNT, CDR2 YENEEA, per germline. Losses at the gene ends were 5 bases for V and 5 bases for J; bases not matched to a gene: 6. This chain's CDR3 is CASSAQGAGETQYF. In DNA form, the CDR3 reads TGTGCCAGCAGCGCACAGGGGGCTGGGGAGACCCAGTACTTC.

The V call is TRBV10-3, the J call TRBJ1-1; D remains ambiguous. Looked up from germline, CDR1 is ENHRY and CDR2 is SYGVKD. This CDR3 contains 15 residues. Trimming cost V 7 bases and J 0 bases, with 15 bases left between them. CDR3 protein: CAINEEGDLNTEAFF. The DNA of the CDR3 is TGTGCCATCAATGAAGAGGGTGACTTGAACACTGAAGCTTTCTTT.

V and J are TRBV28 and TRBJ1-1; 9 positions match TRBD1. CDR3 length: 13 amino acids. Germline-derived CDR1 and CDR2 are MDHEN and SYDVKM. V shed 5 bases, J shed 12 bases, and the junction held 10 bases outside the gene matches. CDR3 loop: CASSASHRGLPFF. In DNA form, the CDR3 reads TGTGCCAGCAGTGCCTCACACAGGGGGCTCCCTTTCTTT.

This clonotype was counted a few times. The chain employs TRBV10-3 and TRBJ2-1; 12 nucleotides align to TRBD2. The germline CDR1 and CDR2 sequences are ENHRY and SYGVKD. CDR3 length equals 14 residues. Germline trimming cut 11 bases from V and 13 bases from J; bases unmatched to any gene: 15. For the CDR3, the DNA is TGTGCCGCCGGGGGGGCGACTAGCGGGAGTGATCAGTTCTTC. It translates to CAAGGATSGSDQFF.

This clonotype was counted ten times or more. The gene calls are TRBV20-1 and TRBJ1-5; D ambiguous. The CDR3 sequence is 14 residues long. Deletions cut 0 bases from V and 6 bases from J, with 12 bases between. The germline CDR1 and CDR2 sequences are DFQATT and SNEGSKA (reference sequence). The CDR3 reads CSAREAGRGQPQHF. The DNA for the CDR3 is TGCAGTGCTAGAGAGGCGGGTAGAGGTCAGCCCCAGCATTTT.

This clonotype has more than one count but fewer than ten. V gene TRBV7-2 combines with J gene TRBJ2-5; D may correspond to TRBD1 or TRBD2 (5 bases each). The CDR3 length is 12 residues. Per the germline V gene, CDR1 is SGHTA and CDR2 is FQGNSA. Trimming shortened V by 6 bases and J by 0 bases, and 5 bases separated the two germline ends. The CDR3: CASRGDQETQYF. In nucleotides, the CDR3 is TGTGCCAGCAGGGGGGACCAAGAGACCCAGTACTTC.

The chain recombines TRBV6-1 with TRBJ1-1; TRBD1 matches 7 bases. Germline lookup yields CDR1 MNHNS and CDR2 SASEGT. The length of the CDR3 is 13 residues. V shed 8 bases, J shed 4 bases, and the junction held 7 bases outside the gene matches. CDR3 sequence reads: CASGRDSFTEAFF. In nucleotides, the CDR3 is TGTGCCAGCGGCCGGGACAGCTTCACTGAAGCTTTCTTT.

This clonotype was found a few times. The chain combines TRBV19 with TRBJ2-1; 8 nucleotides line up with TRBD2. This CDR3 spans 15 amino acids. Germline CDR1 reads LNHDA; CDR2 reads SQIVND (reference sequence). V lost 3 bases and J lost 5; bases outside the gene matches: 6. In DNA form, the CDR3 reads TGTGCCAGTAGTATCACGGGACTAGTCCACAATGAGCAGTTCTTC. Translated, it gives CASSITGLVHNEQFF.

In this sample, this clonotype turned up many times. The chain joins TRBV7-2 to TRBJ1-2, with no clear D. Germline V CDR1 and CDR2: SGHTA, FQGNSA. CDR3 length: 15 amino acids. V lost 4 bases and J 2 bases, leaving 14 bases between the germline ends. The CDR3 sequence is CASSSEAVENYGYTF. DNA for the CDR3: TGTGCCAGCAGCTCAGAGGCGGTTGAGAACTATGGCTACACCTTC.

The table lists this clonotype with a few counts. J is TRBJ2-1 and V is TRBV7-9; a weak D match, TRBD1 (5 bases). The V gene's germline CDR1 is SEHNR and CDR2 FQNEAQ (reference sequence). This CDR3 is built from 14 residues. Trimming took 2 bases from V and 5 from J, leaving 10 bases between them. Written as DNA, the CDR3 is TGTGCCAGCAGCTTATCACAGGATGACAATGAGCAGTTCTTC. It encodes CASSLSQDDNEQFF.

This clonotype was detected a few times. The chain combines TRBV7-3 with TRBJ1-6; possible D gene TRBD1, 6 bases. Trimming stripped 3 bases from V and 8 bases from J, with 11 bases between. Germline CDR1 is SGHTA and CDR2 is FQGTGA. This CDR3 has 14 amino acids. Here the CDR3 DNA reads TGTGCCAGCAGCTTGGGGGCTCGCGATTCACCCCTCCACTTT. Translation: CASSLGARDSPLHF.

The genes are TRBV11-1 and TRBJ1-2; 9 bases are a match to TRBD1. From germline, CDR1 is SGHAT and CDR2 FQDESV (reference sequence). The CDR3 spans 15 residues. V lost 5 bases and J lost 10; bases outside the gene matches: 14. CDR3: CASSPSDRGVHDYTF. CDR3 nucleotides: TGTGCCAGCAGCCCCTCAGACAGGGGGGTGCATGACTACACCTTC.